This TCR beta chain is from a study of cytomegalovirus exposure and HLA in healthy donors. Study results and limitations: Rarity characterized most TCR sequences, yet some public TCRs appeared in many donors. Researchers catalogued over 150 TCR beta chains as cytomegalovirus-associated.

While the first cohort had about 610 subjects, the donors belonged to the separate validation cohort of roughly 130 subjects. CDR1 and CDR2 from the germline V gene are SGHTA and FQGNSA. The CDR3 spans 19 residues. The J segment lost 0 bases and the V segment lost 5 bases, leaving 18 bases of the junction unmatched. Comments on this clone: Antigen unknown.

The repertoire was sequenced with immunoSEQ multiplex PCR; TCRdb's copy has only in-frame clones and lacks some. This repertoire shows approximately 300,000 clones, roughly 90% found once; its top ten account for approximately 0.84%. The chain combines TRBV7-2 with TRBJ1-2, with TRBD1 matching 7 bases. Sequencing was performed on PBMCs. The clonotype originates from a woman under 30 in good health and CMV-seronegative. The CDR3, as DNA: TGTGCCAGCAGCCTTCCCTCCGACAGGGACCCAGGGGCTAACTATGGCTACACCTTC. Protein product: CASSLPSDRDPGANYGYTF.